The 9 T cell receptor beta chains given below trace back to one sample, sequenced in a study of T cells after yellow fever vaccination. TCRdb passed the 5' RACE reads through MiXCR, listing each CDR3 protein once. Seen here are about 350,000 distinct CDR3 sequences, over 4% observed once, and the top ten hold 20% to 25%. This specimen was PBMCs, taken 5 days after the yellow fever booster vaccination. The receptor source for this set is a man aged 18 to 29 who received the YFV17D yellow fever vaccine.

The table lists this clonotype with many counts. This sequence joins TRBV19 and TRBJ2-1, with 8 bases lining up with TRBD1. V lost 10 bases to trimming and J lost 9 bases; unmatched junction nucleotides: 11. Looked up from germline, CDR1 is LNHDA and CDR2 is SQIVND (reference sequence). The CDR3 is 13 amino acids. DNA of the CDR3: TGTGCCACTCGGACAGGGTATATTGGTGAGCAGTTCTTC. Amino acids: CATRTGYIGEQFF.

V usage is TRBV19 and J usage is TRBJ2-3; D is unclear. Germline lookup yields CDR1 LNHDA and CDR2 SQIVND (reference sequence). CDR3 length: 14 residues. V was trimmed by 6 bases and J by 4 bases, leaving 14 bases between them. The CDR3 nucleotides are TGTGCCAGTAGCCTCTTCAGGAGTTCAGATACGCAGTATTTT. Protein sequence: CASSLFRSSDTQYF.

The CDR3 sequence: CASGPLDSNYEQYV. CDR3 in DNA: TGCGCCAGCGGCCCCCTAGACAGTAACTACGAGCAGTACGTC. The V call is TRBV5-1, the J call TRBJ2-7; D might be TRBD1 (5 bases). Per the germline V gene, CDR1 is SGHRS and CDR2 is YFSETQ. Deletions cut 7 bases from V and 3 bases from J, with 17 bases between. The CDR3 runs to 14 residues.

The chain combines TRBV23-1 with TRBJ1-5; D gene uncertain. TRBV23-1 is labeled an ORF, and its function is uncertain. The V gene lost 1 base and the J gene lost 1 base, with 2 bases spanning the gap. The CDR3 is 13 residues long. CDR3 nucleotide sequence: TGCGCCAGCAGTCAATTCAGCAATCAGCCCCAGCATTTT. This gives the protein CASSQFSNQPQHF.

This clonotype showed up just a few times. The V gene is TRBV10-3, the J gene TRBJ1-4; D might be TRBD1 (5 bases). Per germline, CDR1 ENHRY and CDR2 SYGVKD. The CDR3 contains 16 residues. Trimming left V 3 bases short and J 5 bases short, with 16 bases between. The CDR3 DNA reads as TGTGCCATCAGTGAAGGCTATGGGCAGGGAAATGAAAAACTGTTTTTT. This encodes CAISEGYGQGNEKLFF.

This clonotype was found many times. The rearrangement uses TRBV7-9 and TRBJ2-7, with TRBD1 identical over 7 bases. The germline gives CDR1 SEHNR, CDR2 FQNEAQ (reference sequence). V gave up 5 bases and J gave up 0 bases; unmatched junction bases: 4. The CDR3 is 14 amino acids. CDR3 loop: CASSPRDSSYEQYV. DNA for the CDR3: TGTGCCAGCAGCCCCCGGGACAGCTCCTACGAGCAGTACGTC.

This clonotype was observed a handful of times. The J gene is TRBJ1-1, the V gene TRBV18; 10 positions match TRBD1. Trimming at V came to 3 bases and at J to 10 bases, leaving 5 bases not matched to a gene. From germline, CDR1 is KGHSH and CDR2 LQKENI. CDR3 length equals 13 residues. CDR3 DNA sequence: TGTGCCAGCTCACCGACAGGGGGCGCAGGAGCTTTCTTT. It yields the protein CASSPTGGAGAFF.

This clonotype was seen ten or more times. The chain links TRBV5-1 to TRBJ1-5, with D unclear. Germline CDR1 is SGHRS and CDR2 is YFSETQ. The germline V and J ends were trimmed by 0 bases and 4 bases, with 11 bases remaining between them. This CDR3 spans 15 amino acids. The CDR3 DNA is TGCGCCAGCAGCTTGGATGGGTTGGGGAATCAGCCCCAGCATTTT. It is translated as CASSLDGLGNQPQHF.

This clonotype was seen repeatedly, ten times or more. The V and J genes are TRBV4-1 and TRBJ2-1, with D tentatively TRBD2 (5 bases). The germline CDR1 and CDR2 sequences are MGHRA and YSYEKL. Trimming shortened V by 0 bases and J by 7 bases, and 13 bases separated the two germline ends. This CDR3 is built from 15 residues. The DNA for the CDR3 is TGCGCCAGCAGCCAAGAGTGGACTGGGCGGAATGAGCAGTTCTTC. It yields the protein CASSQEWTGRNEQFF.